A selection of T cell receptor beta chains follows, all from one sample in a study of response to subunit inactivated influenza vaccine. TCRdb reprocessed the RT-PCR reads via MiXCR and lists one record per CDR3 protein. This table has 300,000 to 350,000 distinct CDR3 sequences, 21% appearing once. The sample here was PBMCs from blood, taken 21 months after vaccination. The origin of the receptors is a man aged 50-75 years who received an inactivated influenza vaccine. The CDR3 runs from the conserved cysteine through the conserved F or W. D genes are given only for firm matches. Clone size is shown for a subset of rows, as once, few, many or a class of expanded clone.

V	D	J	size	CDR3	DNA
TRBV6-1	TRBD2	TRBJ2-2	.	CASSLRLATKNTGELFF	TGTGCCAGCAGCCTTAGACTAGCGACAAAGAACACCGGGGAGCTGTTTTTT
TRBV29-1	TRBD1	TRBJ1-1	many	CSVGAGGTEAFF	TGCAGCGTTGGGGCAGGGGGCACTGAAGCTTTCTTT
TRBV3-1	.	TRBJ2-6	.	CASSQGYSGANVLTF	TGTGCCAGCAGCCAAGGGTACTCTGGGGCCAACGTCCTGACTTTC
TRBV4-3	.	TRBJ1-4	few	CASSPFDTGALRDEKLFF	TGCGCCAGCAGCCCTTTCGACACCGGGGCCCTAAGAGATGAAAAACTGTTTTTT
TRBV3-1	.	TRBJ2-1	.	CASSHASGGPTFF	TGTGCCAGCAGCCATGCATCCGGGGGCCCAACGTTCTTC
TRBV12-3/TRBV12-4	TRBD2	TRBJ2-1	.	CASSSSLAGAYNEQFF	TGTGCCAGCAGTTCTTCACTAGCGGGGGCGTACAATGAGCAGTTCTTC
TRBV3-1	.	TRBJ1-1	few	CASSQDWGRPEVTEAFF	TGTGCCAGCAGCCAAGATTGGGGAAGGCCCGAGGTCACTGAAGCTTTCTTT
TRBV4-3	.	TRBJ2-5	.	CASSQDFRDYQETQYF	TGCGCCAGTAGCCAAGATTTCAGGGACTACCAAGAGACCCAGTACTTC
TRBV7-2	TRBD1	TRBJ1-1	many	CASSPQGGFTEAFF	TGTGCCAGCAGCCCGCAGGGGGGTTTCACTGAAGCTTTCTTT
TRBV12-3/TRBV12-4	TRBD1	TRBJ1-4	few	CASGRQGRFATNEKLFF	TGTGCCAGCGGCCGACAGGGGAGGTTTGCAACTAATGAAAAACTGTTTTTT
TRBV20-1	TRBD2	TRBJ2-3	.	CSAAGTSGSVADTQYF	TGCAGTGCCGCCGGGACTAGCGGGAGTGTCGCAGATACGCAGTATTTT
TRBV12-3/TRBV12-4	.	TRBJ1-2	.	CASSLYGADVYGYTF	TGTGCCAGCAGTTTATACGGGGCTGACGTCTATGGCTACACCTTC
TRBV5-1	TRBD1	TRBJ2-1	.	CASSNTGTDNEQFF	TGCGCCAGCAGCAATACCGGGACAGACAATGAGCAGTTCTTC
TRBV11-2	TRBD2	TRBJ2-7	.	CASSLRGVNFAGTSRKSSYEQYF	TGTGCCAGCAGCTTACGAGGCGTCAACTTTGCAGGGACTAGCAGAAAGAGCTCCTACGAGCAGTACTTC
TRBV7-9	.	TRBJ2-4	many	CASSPRDKNIQYF	TGTGCCAGCAGCCCCCGGGACAAAAACATTCAGTACTTC
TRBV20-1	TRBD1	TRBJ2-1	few	CSALLLQGTMNNEQFF	TGCAGTGCTCTCTTGTTACAGGGGACAATGAACAATGAGCAGTTCTTC
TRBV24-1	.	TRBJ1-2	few	CATSDQRTGSYGYTF	TGTGCCACCAGTGATCAACGAACAGGGTCCTATGGCTACACCTTC
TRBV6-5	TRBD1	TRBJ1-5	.	CTSSLRQGFNQPQHF	TGTACCAGCAGCTTACGACAGGGATTCAATCAGCCCCAGCATTTT
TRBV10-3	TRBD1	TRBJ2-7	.	CAISSGTGGGEQYF	TGTGCCATCAGTTCCGGGACAGGAGGTGGCGAGCAGTACTTC
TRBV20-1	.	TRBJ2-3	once	CSARDLSSADTQYF	TGCAGTGCTAGAGATCTCAGTTCCGCAGATACGCAGTATTTT
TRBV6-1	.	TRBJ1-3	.	CASSIDRGSGNTIYF	TGTGCCAGCAGTATAGACCGGGGGTCTGGAAACACCATATATTTT
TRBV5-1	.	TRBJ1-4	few	CASSLAGRGSTNEKLFF	TGCGCCAGCAGCTTGGCCGGGAGGGGATCAACTAATGAAAAACTGTTTTTT
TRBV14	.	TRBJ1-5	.	CASSQDYRAWDSNQPQHF	TGTGCCAGCAGCCAGGATTACAGGGCTTGGGATAGCAATCAGCCCCAGCATTTT
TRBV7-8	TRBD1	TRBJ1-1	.	CASSPGQGAFTEAFF	TGTGCCAGCAGTCCGGGACAGGGGGCTTTCACTGAAGCTTTCTTT
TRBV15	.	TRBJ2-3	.	CATSRPYMDAQYF	TGTGCCACCAGCAGACCATATATGGATGCGCAGTATTTT
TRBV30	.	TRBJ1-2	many	CAWSERVRSLIYGYTF	TGTGCCTGGAGTGAAAGAGTCAGATCCTTAATCTATGGCTACACCTTC
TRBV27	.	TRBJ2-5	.	CASSSLVRLETQYF	TGTGCCAGCAGTTCTTTGGTCAGGTTAGAGACCCAGTACTTC
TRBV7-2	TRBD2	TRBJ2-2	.	CASSLDGGARELFF	TGTGCCAGCAGCTTAGACGGGGGGGCCCGGGAGCTGTTTTTT
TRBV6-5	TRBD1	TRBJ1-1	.	CASSYPGGGNTEAFF	TGTGCCAGCAGTTACCCAGGGGGCGGGAACACTGAAGCTTTCTTT
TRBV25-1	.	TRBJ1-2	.	CASSAPAAGYTF	TGTGCCAGCAGTGCCCCTGCAGCCGGCTACACCTTC
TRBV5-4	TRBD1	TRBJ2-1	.	CASSHTGTGGFF	TGTGCCAGCAGCCATACCGGGACAGGGGGGTTCTTC
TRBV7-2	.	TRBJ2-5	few	CASSHGQETQYF	TGTGCCAGCAGTCATGGGCAAGAGACCCAGTACTTC
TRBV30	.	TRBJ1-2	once	CAWSFRELCYTF	TGTGCCTGGAGTTTTAGGGAGCTCTGCTACACCTTC
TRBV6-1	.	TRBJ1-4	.	CASSACHEKLFF	TGTGCCAGCAGTGCCTGTCATGAAAAACTGTTTTTT
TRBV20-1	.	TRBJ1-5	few	CSALAAQGNQPQHF	TGCAGTGCTTTAGCGGCGCAGGGCAATCAGCCCCAGCATTTT
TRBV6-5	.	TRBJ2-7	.	CASSYVRGSYEQYF	TGTGCCAGCAGTTACGTCAGGGGCTCCTACGAGCAGTACTTC
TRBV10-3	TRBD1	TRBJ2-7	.	CAISENRGPKVYEQYF	TGTGCCATCAGTGAGAACAGGGGCCCGAAGGTCTACGAGCAGTACTTC
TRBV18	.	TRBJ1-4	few	CASSPRDATNEKLFF	TGTGCCAGCTCACCTCGGGACGCAACTAATGAAAAACTGTTTTTT
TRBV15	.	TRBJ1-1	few	CATSRDGQPNAEAFF	TGTGCCACCAGCAGAGACGGACAACCCAACGCTGAAGCTTTCTTT
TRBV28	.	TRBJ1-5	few	CASQPGQLYGNQPQHF	TGTGCCAGCCAGCCAGGGCAGCTATATGGCAATCAGCCCCAGCATTTT
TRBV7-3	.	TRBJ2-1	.	CASTPRGGEQQFF	TGTGCCAGCACCCCTAGAGGGGGGGAACAGCAGTTCTTC
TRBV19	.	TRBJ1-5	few	CASSMFGRYSNQPQHF	TGTGCCAGTAGTATGTTCGGAAGATATAGCAATCAGCCCCAGCATTTT
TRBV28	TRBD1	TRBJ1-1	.	CASSLLQGASEAFF	TGTGCCAGCAGTTTACTACAGGGGGCGTCTGAAGCTTTCTTT
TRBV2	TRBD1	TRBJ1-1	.	CASSAFTGGNTEAFF	TGTGCCAGCAGTGCCTTCACAGGGGGTAACACTGAAGCTTTCTTT
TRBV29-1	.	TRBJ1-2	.	CSATGLSNYGYTF	TGCAGCGCCACAGGTTTGAGTAACTATGGCTACACCTTC
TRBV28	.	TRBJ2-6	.	CASSLIIGVSGANVLTF	TGTGCCAGCAGTTTAATTATTGGGGTATCTGGGGCCAACGTCCTGACTTTC
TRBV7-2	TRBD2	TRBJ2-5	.	CASSTGTSRETQYF	TGTGCCAGCAGCACCGGGACTAGTCGGGAGACCCAGTACTTC
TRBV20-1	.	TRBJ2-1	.	CSAILILSDEQFF	TGCAGTGCAATCTTGATCCTGTCCGATGAGCAGTTCTTC
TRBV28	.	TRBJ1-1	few	CASSRQAGQGEAFF	TGTGCCAGCAGTCGACAGGCGGGGCAGGGTGAAGCTTTCTTT
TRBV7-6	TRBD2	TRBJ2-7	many	CASTKLAGPYEQYF	TGTGCCAGCACCAAACTAGCGGGGCCCTACGAGCAGTACTTC
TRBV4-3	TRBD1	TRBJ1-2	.	CASSLQGAKTHGYTF	TGCGCCAGCAGCCTACAGGGGGCTAAGACCCATGGCTACACCTTC
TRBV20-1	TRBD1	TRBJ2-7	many	CSADRPGTGRDEQYF	TGCAGTGCTGACAGGCCCGGGACAGGGAGAGACGAGCAGTACTTC
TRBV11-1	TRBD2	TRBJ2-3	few	CASSRGVAGTNTQYF	TGTGCCAGCAGCCGGGGGGTAGCGGGGACTAATACGCAGTATTTT
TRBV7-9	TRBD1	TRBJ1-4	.	CASSLRQGINEKLFF	TGTGCCAGCAGCTTAAGACAGGGAATTAATGAAAAACTGTTTTTT
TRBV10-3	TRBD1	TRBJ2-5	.	CAIRDRGGETQYF	TGTGCCATCAGGGACAGGGGCGGAGAGACCCAGTACTTC